This TCR beta chain derives from a study of blood T cell repertoires in COVID-19 (TCRdb year 2020). A note on the overall study: Samples covering the acute and convalescent phases of COVID-19 were provided by collaborators in the United States, Italy and Spain. The repertoires were released in a freely available public database intended as a resource for research on the immune response to SARS-CoV-2. The sample metadata nearly always contained a de-identified subject ID, COVID-19 status, age in years and sex. Deeply sampled blood TCRbeta repertoires from subjects exposed to, actively infected with, or recovered from COVID-19 were included in the dataset. The prospective study material was composed of cDNA or gDNA derived from T cells, B-cell-depleted T cells, or PBMCs. The samples were drawn from two sources: the first 160 participants of the ongoing ImmuneRACE study, and 950 to 1,500 subjects contributed by 6 global collaborators. HLA class I and class II types, where available, came from metadata supplied by the sample provider rather than from assay-based typing. Beyond this particular receptor, the publication reports: The amount of clinical and demographic metadata varied by source and participant and was provided uncurated.

V is clipped by 5 bases and J by 14 bases, and the sequence between their germline boundaries is 13 bases long. The cysteine opens and the phenylalanine closes a CDR3 of 11 amino acids. Only CDR3 DNA remains: 33 bases, in frame from the first base. Note on this clone: No cognate antigen has been identified for it. No much larger clone exists at a distance of one base, and base qualities are not known.

Collaborating institutions collected whole blood in K2EDTA tubes following their own protocols. For TCRbeta analysis, collaborator samples were shipped as frozen whole blood, as isolated PBMCs, or as DNA extracted from either sample type. TCRbeta CDR3 regions were amplified from genomic DNA by means of the immunoSEQ Assay, a bias-controlled multiplex PCR. Concerning the study's data processing: The number of nucleated cells in each sample was estimated from the amplification of reference gene primers within the assay. Sequence reads were collapsed and filtered to measure the absolute abundance of every unique TCRbeta CDR3 rearrangement. Productive Simpson clonality was computed per sample as the square root of Simpson's diversity index over productive rearrangements. Not all clones reach the TCRdb copy of this immuneACCESS table, which keeps in-frame sequences only. Checked studies attribute under half of the gap to unresolved V genes and leave the rest unexplained. V and J calls and clone size are those listed in that table; D and trimming were worked out from the DNA. This sample lists 250,000 to 300,000 clones; about 88% were detected once. 3.6% of the sample lies in the top ten.

This TCR was recovered from a young man with active or convalescent COVID-19. This receptor chain uses TRBV12-3 or TRBV12-4 and TRBJ1-5, and perhaps TRBD1 as D gene, on 5 matching bases. The sample consisted of peripheral blood. CDR3 reads: CASSLGASKHF. DNA sequence: TGTGCCAGCAGTCTAGGGGCCTCTAAGCATTTT.